Following are 20 T cell receptor beta chains from one sample sequenced in a study of T cells in localized non-small cell lung cancer. Sequenced by immunoSEQ multiplex PCR; TCRdb stores in-frame clones only, minus some. The data show around 54,000 clones, roughly 88% seen once. The material sequenced was peripheral blood, taken before any cancer treatment. The receptors were gathered from a male donor aged 60 or over with stage III squamous cell lung carcinoma.

This clone was seen more than once but under ten times. V and J are TRBV28 and TRBJ1-2, with D tentatively TRBD1 (6 bases). V was clipped by 2 bases and J by 4 bases, with 8 bases between them. Germline CDR1 reads MDHEN; CDR2 reads SYDVKM. The CDR3 consists of 13 residues. CDR3 amino acids: CASSLGQFYGYTF. Here the CDR3 DNA reads TGTGCCAGCAGTTTAGGACAGTTCTATGGCTACACCTTC.

This chain uses TRBV6-5 with TRBJ1-2; D possibly corresponds to TRBD1 (5 bases). Germline assignment: CDR1 MNHEY and CDR2 SVGAGI. The ends were cut back, 5 bases at V and 2 bases at J, with 12 bases in the middle. The CDR3 has 14 amino acids. CDR3 loop: CASSDSGVNYGYTF. In DNA, the CDR3 is TGTGCCAGCAGTGATTCGGGGGTCAACTATGGCTACACCTTC.

This rearrangement joins TRBV5-1 to TRBJ1-5; 7 bases agree with TRBD1. The junction had 4 bases not matched to a gene; V was cut back by 3 bases and J by 4 bases. The length of the CDR3 is 14 residues. Germline V gene lookup returns CDR1 SGHRS and CDR2 YFSETQ. CDR3 nucleotides: TGCGCCAGCAGCTCTCAGGGGGGTAATCAGCCCCAGCATTTT. Its protein is CASSSQGGNQPQHF. Supplemented by reference TRBV5-1 and TRBJ1-5, the full variable domain reads KAGVTQTPRYLIKTRGQQVTLSCSPISGHRSVSWYQQTPGQGLQFLFEYFSETQRNKGNFPGRFSGRQFSNSRSEMNVSTLELGDSALYLCASSSQGGNQPQHFGDGTRLSIL.

The chain couples TRBV15 to TRBJ2-1; D gene unclear. Trimming removed 7 bases from V and 2 bases from J, with 15 bases in between. Germline CDR1 and CDR2: LNHNV and YYDKDF (reference sequence). The CDR3 totals 15 residues. The CDR3 is CATNYDRATYNEQFF. In DNA, the CDR3 is TGTGCCACCAACTATGACCGGGCGACCTACAATGAGCAGTTCTTC.

This clone was recorded once. The chain carries TRBV15 and TRBJ1-2; no clear D gene. Germline CDR1 reads LNHNV; CDR2 reads YYDKDF (reference sequence). V shed 6 bases and J shed 4 bases, with 9 bases lying between them. The CDR3 runs 12 residues. The CDR3 DNA reads as TGTGCCACCAGTGTTCGGAGCTATGGCTACACCTTC. Amino acid sequence: CATSVRSYGYTF. The full variable domain, its missing parts supplied by reference TRBV15 and TRBJ1-2, is DAMVIQNPRYQVTQFGKPVTLSCSQTLNHNVMYWYQQKSSQAPKLLFHYYDKDFNNEADTPDNFQSRRPNTSFCFLDIRSPGLGDTAMYLCATSVRSYGYTFGSGTRLTVV.

The rearrangement uses TRBV5-1 and TRBJ2-3, with 7 nucleotides matching TRBD2. The germline CDR1 and CDR2 sequences are SGHRS and YFSETQ. The V segment lost 7 bases and the J segment 5 bases; nucleotides outside the gene matches: 13. This CDR3 spans 15 amino acids. CDR3 sequence reads: CASGAAPGGVDTQYF. In DNA form, the CDR3 reads TGCGCCAGCGGAGCGGCCCCGGGGGGAGTAGATACGCAGTATTTT.

The chain has TRBV5-6 and TRBJ1-4, with D possibly TRBD1 on 5 matching bases. The V gene lost 0 bases and the J gene lost 10 bases, with 19 bases spanning the gap. Germline V gene lookup returns CDR1 SGHDT and CDR2 YYEEEE. The CDR3 covers 16 residues. The CDR3 nucleotides read TGTGCCAGCAGCTTGGAGTCGGCAGGGCATGTCGGAAAACTGTTTTTT. This encodes CASSLESAGHVGKLFF.

The chain carries TRBV5-4 and TRBJ1-4; D is uncertain. Germline lookup yields CDR1 SGHNT and CDR2 YYREEE (reference sequence). V was clipped by 2 bases and J by 0 bases, with 11 bases between them. The CDR3 is made up of 16 amino acids. The CDR3 coding sequence is TGTGCCAGCAGCTTCGGACTGGGCTCAACTAATGAAAAACTGTTTTTT. Its protein product is CASSFGLGSTNEKLFF.

The genes are TRBV25-1 and TRBJ1-3; D call uncertain. The CDR3 runs to 14 residues. The V gene's germline CDR1 is MGHDK and CDR2 SYGVNS. Trimming cost V 3 bases and J 0 bases, with 6 bases left between them. In nucleotides, the CDR3 is TGTGCCAGCAGTGACTTTCTCTCTGGAAACACCATATATTTT. It translates to CASSDFLSGNTIYF. Based on the CDR3 plus reference TRBV25-1 and TRBJ1-3, the full variable domain is EADIYQTPRYLVIGTGKKITLECSQTMGHDKMYWYQQDPGMELHLIHYSYGVNSTEKGDLSSESTVSRIRTEHFPLTLESARPSHTSQYLCASSDFLSGNTIYFGEGSWLTVV.

The chain uses TRBV5-1 and TRBJ2-7; 7 nucleotides line up with TRBD1. With V trimmed by 0 bases and J by 3 bases, 3 bases remained unmatched. CDR3 size: 14 residues. The V gene's germline CDR1 is SGHRS and CDR2 YFSETQ. This CDR3 is CASSLGTGNYEQYF. CDR3 sequence (DNA): TGCGCCAGCAGCTTGGGGACAGGCAACTACGAGCAGTACTTC.

The chain employs TRBV6-5 and TRBJ2-7; 7 positions match TRBD1. There are 16 residues in the CDR3. In germline, CDR1 is MNHEY, CDR2 SVGAGI. V lost 0 bases, J lost 1 base, and 6 bases stayed unmatched. CDR3 nucleotides: TGTGCCAGCAGTTACTCGATAGGGGGCGCTTCCTACGAGCAGTACTTC. It yields the protein CASSYSIGGASYEQYF.

The chain couples TRBV4-1 to TRBJ1-1; D is ambiguous. Germline CDR1 is MGHRA and CDR2 is YSYEKL. CDR3 size: 16 residues. Trimming stripped 0 bases from V and 4 bases from J, with 15 bases between. The CDR3 sequence: CASSQDMRNIGTEAFF. Here the CDR3 DNA reads TGCGCCAGCAGCCAAGATATGAGGAACATAGGCACTGAAGCTTTCTTT.

This clone is categorized as medium-sized. The J gene is TRBJ2-7, the V gene TRBV12-5; D is possibly TRBD2 (5 bases). The CDR3 sequence is 15 residues long. The germline V gene encodes CDR1 LGHNT and CDR2 FRNRAP. V was pared by 1 base and J by 3 bases, with 13 bases between. Here the CDR3 reads CASGLAGISDYEQYF. The CDR3 DNA reads as TGTGCTAGTGGTTTGGCCGGGATCTCAGACTACGAGCAGTACTTC.

V usage is TRBV5-1 and J usage is TRBJ2-3; D remains ambiguous. The length of the CDR3 is 14 residues. V was trimmed by 6 bases and J by 7 bases, leaving 18 bases between them. Germline assignment: CDR1 SGHRS and CDR2 YFSETQ. The CDR3 here is CASTLDPGFYTQYF. CDR3 DNA sequence: TGCGCCAGCACCCTCGACCCGGGTTTTTATACGCAGTATTTT. The full variable domain, with the rest looked up from reference TRBV5-1 and TRBJ2-3, is KAGVTQTPRYLIKTRGQQVTLSCSPISGHRSVSWYQQTPGQGLQFLFEYFSETQRNKGNFPGRFSGRQFSNSRSEMNVSTLELGDSALYLCASTLDPGFYTQYFGPGTRLTVL.

V usage is TRBV5-1 and J usage is TRBJ2-1, with D perhaps being TRBD1 or TRBD2 (6 bases each). Germline V gene lookup returns CDR1 SGHRS and CDR2 YFSETQ. CDR3 length: 15 amino acids. Trimming pared 4 bases from V and 10 bases from J, leaving 21 bases between. CDR3 region: CASSQTGTGAREQFF. The CDR3 DNA follows: TGCGCCAGCAGCCAGACCGGGACGGGGGCCAGAGAGCAGTTCTTC.

This rearrangement joins TRBV5-4 to TRBJ2-2, with 10 bases identical to TRBD1. CDR3 size: 16 residues. Looked up from germline, CDR1 is SGHNT and CDR2 is YYREEE (reference sequence). V shed 3 bases and J 4 bases; nucleotides not matched to a gene: 6. The CDR3 sequence: CASSSRQGATTGELFF. The CDR3 nucleotides are TGTGCCAGCAGCTCTAGACAGGGGGCGACCACCGGGGAGCTGTTTTTT.

The J gene is TRBJ1-1, the V gene TRBV11-2; D is ambiguous. The CDR3 covers 13 residues. Per germline, CDR1 SGHAT and CDR2 FQNNGV. V lost 5 bases and J 3 bases, leaving 10 bases between the germline ends. CDR3 loop: CASSRSGDTEAFF. The DNA for the CDR3 is TGTGCCAGCAGCCGGAGCGGGGACACTGAAGCTTTCTTT.

The chain combines TRBV7-8 with TRBJ1-5, with D possibly being TRBD1 (5 bases). Trimming pared 6 bases from V and 4 bases from J, leaving 13 bases between. This CDR3 comprises 14 residues. Germline V gene data show CDR1 as SGHVS and CDR2 as FQNEAQ. The CDR3 DNA sequence: TGTGCCAGCAGACACGGGACGGAGAATCAGCCCCAGCATTTT. This codes for CASRHGTENQPQHF.

The V gene is TRBV5-1, the J gene TRBJ2-2; TRBD1 aligns across 9 bases. Germline assignment: CDR1 SGHRS and CDR2 YFSETQ. This CDR3 has 15 amino acids. J gave up 5 bases and V 4 bases, and 6 bases lay outside the gene matches. CDR3 residues: CASSRDRVGTGELFF. In DNA form, the CDR3 reads TGCGCCAGCAGCAGGGACAGGGTCGGTACCGGGGAGCTGTTTTTT.

The chain recombines TRBV11-3 with TRBJ2-2; D remains ambiguous. The CDR3 is 13 residues long. The germline V and J ends were trimmed by 1 base and 7 bases, with 7 bases remaining between them. Looked up from germline, CDR1 is SGHNT and CDR2 is YENEEA. The CDR3 DNA follows: TGTGCCAGCAGCTTAGTAGGGTACGGGGAGCTGTTTTTT. Amino acid sequence: CASSLVGYGELFF.